The next 9 T cell receptor beta chains were all read from a single sample in a study of cytotoxic CD8 clonotypes in ibrutinib-treated CLL (dated by TCRdb to the early 2020s). The receptor library was made with the immunoSEQ multiplex PCR assay. Drawn from immuneACCESS, this table holds only the in-frame rearrangements with V and J called that TCRdb kept. Clones are partly lost; checked studies trace under half to an unresolved V gene and leave the rest unexplained. This sample gives about 300,000 clones in total; 76% of them show up just once. The top ten clones comprise roughly 5% of the sample. What this sample's time point label stands for: progressive disease on ibrutinib. The sequencing used PBMCs, collected at disease progression, from a patient treated with ibrutinib. All receptors come from a human donor with chronic lymphocytic leukemia.

The V and J genes are TRBV18 and TRBJ2-1; 11 bases align to TRBD2. The trim removed 3 bases at V and 4 bases at J, leaving 14 bases unmatched. Germline-derived CDR1 and CDR2 are KGHSH and LQKENI. This CDR3 has 19 amino acids. CDR3 DNA: TGTGCCAGCTCACCGAGAGCGTTCCAACTAGCGGGAGATTACAATGAGCAGTTCTTC. The encoded protein is CASSPRAFQLAGDYNEQFF.

The chain couples TRBV11-3 to TRBJ1-5; perhaps TRBD1 as D (5 bases). The germline V and J ends were trimmed by 3 bases and 2 bases, with 20 bases remaining between them. This CDR3 region has 18 residues. Germline V gives CDR1 SGHNT, CDR2 YENEEA. The CDR3 region is CASSFYSRRGLCNQPQHF. The CDR3 coding sequence is TGTGCCAGCAGCTTTTACAGCCGAAGGGGATTGTGCAATCAGCCCCAGCATTTT.

This clone has a single count. The rearrangement uses TRBV7-9 and TRBJ2-1, with 8 bases aligning to TRBD1. This CDR3 is 15 amino acids long. V lost 1 base, J lost 1 base, and 0 bases stayed unmatched. Per germline, CDR1 SEHNR and CDR2 FQNEAQ (reference sequence). The CDR3 loop is CASSLGQGSYNEQFF. For the CDR3, the DNA is TGTGCCAGCAGCTTAGGACAGGGGTCCTACAATGAGCAGTTCTTC.

The chain joins TRBV6-6 to TRBJ1-5; D possibly corresponds to TRBD1 (6 bases). Germline CDR1 MNHNY, CDR2 SVGAGI (reference sequence). V lost 2 bases and J lost 4, with 12 bases in between. This CDR3 contains 15 residues. CDR3 amino acids: CASSYPGTQNQPQHF. The CDR3 DNA sequence: TGTGCCAGCAGTTACCCCGGGACACAAAATCAGCCCCAGCATTTT.

The sample holds one count of this clone. This chain connects TRBV27 to TRBJ2-7, with D perhaps assigned TRBD1 or TRBD2 (5 bases each). The germline V and J ends were trimmed by 5 bases and 2 bases, with 16 bases remaining between them. The length of the CDR3 is 15 residues. The V gene's germline CDR1 is MNHEY and CDR2 SMNVEV (reference sequence). This chain's CDR3 is CASSPWDEIPYEQYF. The DNA for the CDR3 is TGTGCCAGCAGTCCCTGGGACGAGATTCCCTACGAGCAGTACTTC.

The CDR3 reads CASSLALTGYFNEQFF. CDR3 nucleotide sequence: TGTGCCAGCAGCTTGGCACTAACAGGTTATTTCAATGAGCAGTTCTTC. The V call is TRBV5-8, the J call TRBJ2-1; a possible D gene is TRBD1 (5 bases). CDR1 and CDR2 (germline): SGHTS, YDEGEE. The CDR3 covers 16 residues. Trimming took off 0 bases at V and 6 bases at J, with 16 bases between the two ends.

The rearrangement joins TRBV11-2 to TRBJ2-1; no clear D. Germline V CDR1 and CDR2: SGHAT, FQNNGV. V was cut by 1 base and J by 5 bases, with 6 bases left in between. This CDR3 spans 13 amino acids. The CDR3 region has the DNA TGTGCCAGCAGCTTAGGCCTCCACAATGAGCAGTTCTTC. Its protein is CASSLGLHNEQFF.

The count of this clone is one. The chain carries TRBV7-6 and TRBJ2-5, with 14 positions matching TRBD2. V lost 2 bases, J lost 5 bases, and 4 bases stayed unmatched. Germline loops: CDR1 SGHVS, CDR2 FNYEAQ. The CDR3 sequence is 16 residues long. The CDR3 region is CASSLFWTSGRETQYF. The CDR3 coding sequence is TGTGCCAGCAGCTTATTTTGGACTAGCGGGAGGGAGACCCAGTACTTC. The full variable domain, completed using reference TRBV7-6 and TRBJ2-5, is GAGVSQSPRYKVTKRGQDVALRCDPISGHVSLYWYRQALGQGPEFLTYFNYEAQQDKSGLPNDRFSAERPEGSISTLTIQRTEQRDSAMYRCASSLFWTSGRETQYFGPGTRLLVL.

This rearrangement joins TRBV5-1 to TRBJ2-5, with D perhaps matching TRBD1 or TRBD2 (5 bases each). Germline V gives CDR1 SGHRS, CDR2 YFSETQ. The CDR3 has 14 residues. Trimming removed 4 bases at V and 4 bases at J, with 14 bases between. The CDR3 is CASSKRGYLETQYF. CDR3 DNA sequence: TGCGCCAGCAGCAAGAGGGGTTACTTAGAGACCCAGTACTTC. Full variable domain (missing parts from reference TRBV5-1 and TRBJ2-5): KAGVTQTPRYLIKTRGQQVTLSCSPISGHRSVSWYQQTPGQGLQFLFEYFSETQRNKGNFPGRFSGRQFSNSRSEMNVSTLELGDSALYLCASSKRGYLETQYFGPGTRLLVL.